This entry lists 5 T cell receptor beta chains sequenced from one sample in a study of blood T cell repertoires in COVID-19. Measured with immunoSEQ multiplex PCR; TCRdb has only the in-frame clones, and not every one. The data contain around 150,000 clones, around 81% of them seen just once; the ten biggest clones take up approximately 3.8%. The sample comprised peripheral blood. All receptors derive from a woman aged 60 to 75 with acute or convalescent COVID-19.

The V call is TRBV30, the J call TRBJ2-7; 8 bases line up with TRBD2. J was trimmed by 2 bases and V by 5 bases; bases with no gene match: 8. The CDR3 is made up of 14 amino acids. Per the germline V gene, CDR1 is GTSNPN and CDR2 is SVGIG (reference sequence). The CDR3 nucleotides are TGTGCCTGGCAACTCGGGACTAGACCCTACGAGCAGTACTTC. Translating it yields CAWQLGTRPYEQYF.

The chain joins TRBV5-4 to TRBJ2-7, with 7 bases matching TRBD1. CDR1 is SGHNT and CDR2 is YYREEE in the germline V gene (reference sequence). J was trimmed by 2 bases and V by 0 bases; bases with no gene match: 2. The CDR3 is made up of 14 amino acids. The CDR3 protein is CASSLGGQTYEQYF. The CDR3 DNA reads TGTGCCAGCAGCTTGGGGGGACAGACCTACGAGCAGTACTTC.

As DNA, the CDR3 is TGTGCCAGTAGAAGACCCGGGACAGCTAATTCACCCCTCCACTTT. Translation gives CASRRPGTANSPLHF. This rearrangement joins TRBV19 to TRBJ1-6, with TRBD1 matching 7 bases. The V and J ends lost 6 bases and 6 bases, in that order; junction bases with no gene match: 8. Per germline, CDR1 LNHDA and CDR2 SQIVND (reference sequence). This CDR3 is 15 amino acids long.

CDR3 sequence (DNA): TGTGCCAGCAGCTTAGCCTCTGATGAGGGCGGCACCTACAATGAGCAGTTCTTC. Translating it yields CASSLASDEGGTYNEQFF. The V gene is TRBV7-2, the J gene TRBJ2-1, with D possibly being TRBD2 (5 bases). V lost 0 bases to trimming and J lost 2 bases, with 17 bases between them. This CDR3 contains 18 residues. From germline, CDR1 is SGHTA and CDR2 FQGNSA.

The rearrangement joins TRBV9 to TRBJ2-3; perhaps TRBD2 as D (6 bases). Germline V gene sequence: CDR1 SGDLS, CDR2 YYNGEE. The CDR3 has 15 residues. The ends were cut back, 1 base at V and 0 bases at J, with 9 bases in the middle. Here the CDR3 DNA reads TGTGCCAGCAGCGTATTGAGCGGGAGCACAGATACGCAGTATTTT. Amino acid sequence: CASSVLSGSTDTQYF. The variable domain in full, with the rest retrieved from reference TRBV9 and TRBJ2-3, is DSGVTQTPKHLITATGQRVTLRCSPRSGDLSVYWYQQSLDQGLQFLIQYYNGEERAKGNILERFSAQQFPDLHSELNLSSLELGDSALYFCASSVLSGSTDTQYFGPGTRLTVL.